The clone carrying this T cell receptor (beta chain) showed up just a few times. Its specificity is unknown. The source of the sample is a study of beta chain features in type 1 diabetes. Study-level findings and limits: No resolution was reached here on whether HLA type influences TCRB rearrangement. All four CD4+ subsets from Type 1 diabetes patients carried moderately but significantly shorter TCRB CDR3s. Researchers cautioned that cDNA sequencing could over-represent cells with high TCR expression.

This CDR3 contains 16 residues. The V end was cut by 4 bases, the J end by 4 bases, with 19 bases between. Germline V gene lookup returns CDR1 SGHRS and CDR2 YFSETQ. The entirety of the isolated RNA underwent reverse transcription, so expressed TCRB transcripts were sequenced. Some clones are missing from TCRdb's copy, which holds only in-frame ones; the method was immunoSEQ multiplex PCR. Of 600,000 to 650,000 clones in the sample, roughly a sixth were seen once. This receptor was obtained from a man between 18 and 35 years old in good health. The V call is TRBV5-1, the J call TRBJ2-3, with D tentatively TRBD1 (6 bases). What was sequenced was naive CD4+ T cells from blood. The CDR3 protein is CASSANTGRGSDTQYF. The CDR3, as DNA: TGCGCCAGCAGCGCAAATACAGGGAGAGGATCAGATACGCAGTATTTT.